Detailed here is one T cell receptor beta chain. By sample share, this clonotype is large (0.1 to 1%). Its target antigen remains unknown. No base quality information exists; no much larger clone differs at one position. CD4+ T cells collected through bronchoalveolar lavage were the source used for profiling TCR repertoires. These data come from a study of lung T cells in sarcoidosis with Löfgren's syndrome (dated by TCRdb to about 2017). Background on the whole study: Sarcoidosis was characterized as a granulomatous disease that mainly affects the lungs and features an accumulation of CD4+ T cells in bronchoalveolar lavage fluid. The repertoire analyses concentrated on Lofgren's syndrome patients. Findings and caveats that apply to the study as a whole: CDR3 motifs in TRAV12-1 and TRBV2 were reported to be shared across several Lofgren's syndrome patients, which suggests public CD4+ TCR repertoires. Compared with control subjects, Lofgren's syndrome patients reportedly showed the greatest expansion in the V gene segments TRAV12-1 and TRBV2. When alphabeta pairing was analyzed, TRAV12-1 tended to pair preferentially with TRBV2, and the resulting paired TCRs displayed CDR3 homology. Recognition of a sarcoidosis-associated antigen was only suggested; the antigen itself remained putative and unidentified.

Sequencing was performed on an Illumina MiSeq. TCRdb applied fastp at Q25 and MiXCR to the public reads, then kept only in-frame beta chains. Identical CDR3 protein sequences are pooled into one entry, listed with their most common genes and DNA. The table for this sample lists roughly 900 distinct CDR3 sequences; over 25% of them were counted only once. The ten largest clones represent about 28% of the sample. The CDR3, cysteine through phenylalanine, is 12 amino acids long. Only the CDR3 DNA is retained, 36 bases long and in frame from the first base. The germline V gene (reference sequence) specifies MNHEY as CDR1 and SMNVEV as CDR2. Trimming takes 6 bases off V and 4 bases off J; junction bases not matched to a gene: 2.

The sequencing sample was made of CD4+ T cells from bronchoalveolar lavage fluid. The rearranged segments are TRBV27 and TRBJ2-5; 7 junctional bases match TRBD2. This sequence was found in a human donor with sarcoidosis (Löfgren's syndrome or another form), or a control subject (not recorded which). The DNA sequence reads TGTGCCAGCAGCTCGGGGGGAGAGACCCAGTACTTC. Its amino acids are CASSSGGETQYF.